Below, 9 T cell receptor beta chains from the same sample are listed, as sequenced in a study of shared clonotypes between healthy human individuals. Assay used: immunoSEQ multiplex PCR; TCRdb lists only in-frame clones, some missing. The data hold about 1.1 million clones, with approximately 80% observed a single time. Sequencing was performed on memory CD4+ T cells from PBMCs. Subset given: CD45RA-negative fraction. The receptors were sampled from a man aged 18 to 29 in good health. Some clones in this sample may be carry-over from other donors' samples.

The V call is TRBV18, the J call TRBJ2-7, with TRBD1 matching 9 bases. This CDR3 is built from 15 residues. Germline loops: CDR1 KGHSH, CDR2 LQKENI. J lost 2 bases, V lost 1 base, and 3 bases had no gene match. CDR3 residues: CASSPRTGETYEQYF. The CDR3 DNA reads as TGTGCCAGCTCACCACGGACAGGGGAAACCTACGAGCAGTACTTC.

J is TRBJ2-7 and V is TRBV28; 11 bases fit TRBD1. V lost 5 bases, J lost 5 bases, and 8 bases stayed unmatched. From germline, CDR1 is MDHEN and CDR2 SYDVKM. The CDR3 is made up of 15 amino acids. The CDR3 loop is CASSEPGQGVHEQYF. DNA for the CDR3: TGTGCCAGCAGTGAGCCGGGACAGGGGGTTCACGAGCAGTACTTC.

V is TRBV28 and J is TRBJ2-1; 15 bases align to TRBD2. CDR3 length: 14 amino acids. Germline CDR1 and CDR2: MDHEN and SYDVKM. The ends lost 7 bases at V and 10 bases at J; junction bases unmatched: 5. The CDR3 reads CASTLGLAGGEQFF. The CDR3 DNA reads TGTGCCAGCACCCTTGGACTAGCGGGAGGGGAGCAGTTCTTC. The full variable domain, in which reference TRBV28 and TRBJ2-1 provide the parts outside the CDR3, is DVKVTQSSRYLVKRTGEKVFLECVQDMDHENMFWYRQDPGLGLRLIYFSYDVKMKEKGDIPEGYSVSREKKERFSLILESASTNQTSMYLCASTLGLAGGEQFFGPGTRLTVL.

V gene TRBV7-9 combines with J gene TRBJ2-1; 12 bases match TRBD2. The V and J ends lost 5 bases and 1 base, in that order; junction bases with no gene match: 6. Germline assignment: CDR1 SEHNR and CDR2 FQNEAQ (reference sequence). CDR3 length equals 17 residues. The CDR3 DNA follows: TGTGCCAGCAGCAATCGACTAGCGGGAGTGTCCTACAATGAGCAGTTCTTC. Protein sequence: CASSNRLAGVSYNEQFF.

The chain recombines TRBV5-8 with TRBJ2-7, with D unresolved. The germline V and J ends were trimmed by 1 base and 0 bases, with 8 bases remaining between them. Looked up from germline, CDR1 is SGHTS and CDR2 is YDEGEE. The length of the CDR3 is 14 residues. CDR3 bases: TGTGCCAGCAGCTTGATGGCGGCCTCCTACGAGCAGTACTTC. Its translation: CASSLMAASYEQYF.

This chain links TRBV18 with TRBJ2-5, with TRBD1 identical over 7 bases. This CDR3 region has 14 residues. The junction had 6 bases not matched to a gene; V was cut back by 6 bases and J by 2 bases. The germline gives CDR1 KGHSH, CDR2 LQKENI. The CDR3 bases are TGTGCCAGCTCTTTGACAGGGAGTCAAGAGACCCAGTACTTC. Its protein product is CASSLTGSQETQYF.

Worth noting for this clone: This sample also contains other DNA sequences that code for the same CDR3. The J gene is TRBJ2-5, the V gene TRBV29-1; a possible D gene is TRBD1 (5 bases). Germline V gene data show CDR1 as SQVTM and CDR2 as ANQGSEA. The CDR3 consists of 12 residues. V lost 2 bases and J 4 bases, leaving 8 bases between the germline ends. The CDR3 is CSVEQGRETQYF. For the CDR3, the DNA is TGCAGCGTTGAACAGGGCCGAGAGACCCAGTACTTC.

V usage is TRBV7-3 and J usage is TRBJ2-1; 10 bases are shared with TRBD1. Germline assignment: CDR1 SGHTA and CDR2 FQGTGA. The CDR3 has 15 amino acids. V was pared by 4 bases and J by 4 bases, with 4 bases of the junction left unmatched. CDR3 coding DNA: TGTGCCAGCAGCTACGACAGGGGGCAGTACAATGAGCAGTTCTTC. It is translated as CASSYDRGQYNEQFF.

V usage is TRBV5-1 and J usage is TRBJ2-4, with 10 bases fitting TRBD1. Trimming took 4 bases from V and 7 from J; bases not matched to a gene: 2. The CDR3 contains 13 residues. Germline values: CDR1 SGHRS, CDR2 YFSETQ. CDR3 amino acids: CASSQDRGNIQYF. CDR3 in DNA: TGCGCCAGCAGCCAGGACAGGGGGAACATTCAGTACTTC.